This TCR beta chain was captured by sequencing in a study of patients and donors after allogeneic stem cell transplantation. CDR3 length equals 15 residues. Germline assignment: CDR1 SQVTM and CDR2 ANQGSEA. Trimming stripped 5 bases from V and 1 base from J, with 18 bases between. Each CDR3 protein is one row after TCRdb ran MiXCR on the RT-PCR reads. The repertoire holds about a million distinct CDR3 sequences, with more than 15% as singletons. Input material: blood, either unsorted or a sorted T cell fraction (not recorded which). This chain connects TRBV29-1 to TRBJ2-7; D might be TRBD2 (6 bases). The receptor was isolated from a human donor who was either an allogeneic HSCT recipient or a stem cell or donor lymphocyte infusion donor (not recorded which). It is not recorded whose cells these are; they may come from a transplant donor. The CDR3 here is CSVLVWGELSYEQYF. In DNA, the CDR3 is TGCAGCGTTTTGGTCTGGGGGGAACTTTCCTACGAGCAGTACTTC.